This T cell receptor beta chain originates from a study of cytomegalovirus exposure and HLA in healthy donors. Study-level points and caveats: As a later analysis showed, several of the most significant clusters appeared to be linked to common viral pathogens.

PCR amplification relied on 60 Vbeta primers (plus 13 Jbeta primers). TCRdb's copy holds only in-frame clones and misses some; the assay was immunoSEQ multiplex PCR. The sample yields roughly 150,000 clones, about 80% seen once. CDR3 length: 14 amino acids. Germline CDR1 is MDHEN and CDR2 is SYDVKM. V lost 4 bases to trimming and J lost 7 bases, with 13 bases between them. Those who donated were healthy bone marrow donors. With regard to this clone: Its antigen is still unknown.

This chain uses TRBV28 with TRBJ1-4; possibly TRBD1 for D (5 bases). Sequencing was performed on PBMCs. This receptor was identified in a young man in good health and CMV-seropositive. CDR3 DNA sequence: TGTGCCAGCAGTTCCAGGGTTGTGCGTGAAAAACTGTTTTTT. Translated: CASSSRVVREKLFF.